The T cell receptor (beta chain) described here comes from a study of blood T cell repertoires in COVID-19. The germline V gene encodes CDR1 ENHRY and CDR2 SYGVKD. This CDR3 is 14 amino acids long. V lost 4 bases to trimming and J lost 10 bases; unmatched junction nucleotides: 6. Generated by immunoSEQ multiplex PCR, the TCRdb table keeps only in-frame clones and is missing some. This sample yields about 140,000 clones, of which roughly four fifths are seen a single time; approximately 3.6% belongs to the top ten. Categorization into cohorts depended on clinical history that participants reported. Sequencing was performed on PBMCs or T cells enriched from blood (not recorded which). This sequence joins TRBV10-3 and TRBJ1-6; TRBD1 aligns across 8 bases. The clonotype comes from a woman in her fifties or sixties with acute COVID-19. CDR3: CAISAQGEGSPLHF. The CDR3, as DNA: TGTGCCATCAGTGCACAGGGGGAGGGATCACCCCTCCACTTT.